This entry lists 23 T cell receptor beta chains sequenced from one sample in a study of cytomegalovirus exposure and HLA in healthy donors. The primer mix had 60 Vbeta and 13 Jbeta primers. Sequenced by immunoSEQ multiplex PCR; TCRdb stores in-frame clones only, minus some. The table lists 150,000 to 200,000 clones, over 60% of them singletons, with 0.98% in the top ten. Sequencing was done on a sample of PBMCs. All receptors come from a woman aged 50 to 65 in good health and CMV-seropositive.

The chain is built from TRBV2 and TRBJ2-2; D is unclear. This CDR3 is 14 amino acids long. In germline, CDR1 is SNHLY, CDR2 FYNNEI. Trimming removed 7 bases at V and 1 base at J, with 10 bases between. This CDR3 is CASTGGRNTGELFF. CDR3 nucleotides: TGTGCCAGCACTGGCGGTCGGAACACCGGGGAGCTGTTTTTT.

The V call is TRBV30, the J call TRBJ1-4; 8 bases align to TRBD1. Trimming took 1 base from V and 10 from J; bases not matched to a gene: 8. The CDR3 sequence is 14 residues long. Looked up from germline, CDR1 is GTSNPN and CDR2 is SVGIG (reference sequence). CDR3: CAWSDGQGSRKLFF. In DNA form, the CDR3 reads TGTGCCTGGAGTGATGGACAGGGTAGTCGAAAACTGTTTTTT.

This clone was seen once. The chain recombines TRBV27 with TRBJ1-5, with D possibly TRBD1 on 6 matching bases. Germline V gives CDR1 MNHEY, CDR2 SMNVEV (reference sequence). There are 13 residues in the CDR3. V lost 8 bases, J lost 6 bases, and 14 bases lay in between. The chain's CDR3 is CASRGAGTQPQHF. DNA of the CDR3: TGTGCCAGCCGGGGGGCAGGGACTCAGCCCCAGCATTTT.

Only a few counts were recorded for this clone. The rearrangement uses TRBV7-2 and TRBJ1-2; no clear D. CDR3 size: 13 residues. Looked up from germline, CDR1 is SGHTA and CDR2 is FQGNSA. Trimming stripped 2 bases from V and 1 base from J, with 5 bases between. The CDR3: CASSLQVNYGYTF. Here the CDR3 DNA reads TGTGCCAGCAGCTTACAGGTTAACTATGGCTACACCTTC.

The chain links TRBV30 to TRBJ1-1; perhaps TRBD1 as D (6 bases). Germline V gene sequence: CDR1 GTSNPN, CDR2 SVGIG (reference sequence). This CDR3 is 16 amino acids long. V was clipped by 4 bases and J by 0 bases, with 18 bases between them. CDR3 bases: TGTGCCTGGAAGGGGAGTCCCAGGGGTCTGAACACTGAAGCTTTCTTT. Translated: CAWKGSPRGLNTEAFF.

The chain carries TRBV6-5 and TRBJ2-7; maybe TRBD1 (6 bases). Deletions cut 0 bases from V and 0 bases from J, with 9 bases between. This CDR3 has 15 amino acids. Per the germline V gene, CDR1 is MNHEY and CDR2 is SVGAGI. CDR3 region: CASSYSGAGSYEQYF. CDR3 coding DNA: TGTGCCAGCAGTTACTCGGGGGCGGGCTCCTACGAGCAGTACTTC.

The chain recombines TRBV6-1 with TRBJ2-5, with D tentatively TRBD1 (5 bases). Trimming took off 4 bases at V and 5 bases at J, with 17 bases between the two ends. Per germline, CDR1 MNHNS and CDR2 SASEGT. The CDR3 runs to 15 residues. CDR3 in DNA: TGTGCCAGCAGTGGAGTGTGGGGCAGAGAGGAGACCCAGTACTTC. This gives the protein CASSGVWGREETQYF.

The V and J genes are TRBV4-2 and TRBJ2-1; TRBD2 is a possible D gene (7 bases). This CDR3 contains 16 residues. V was clipped by 3 bases and J by 4 bases, with 16 bases between them. Germline V lookup: CDR1 LGHNA, CDR2 YNFKEQ. DNA for the CDR3: TGTGCCAGCAGCCACCGGGGGCTAGCGGATTACAATGAGCAGTTCTTC. This translates into CASSHRGLADYNEQFF.

The rearrangement joins TRBV5-6 to TRBJ2-5; 9 bases agree with TRBD2. The CDR3 runs 14 residues. Trimming took 4 bases from V and 5 from J; bases not matched to a gene: 6. Germline V lookup: CDR1 SGHDT, CDR2 YYEEEE. As DNA, the CDR3 is TGTGCCAGCAGCCTTCGGAGCGGGGGGGAGACCCAGTACTTC. The encoded protein is CASSLRSGGETQYF.

V and J are TRBV2 and TRBJ2-5; 10 nucleotides align to TRBD1. V lost 6 bases to trimming and J lost 5 bases; unmatched junction nucleotides: 15. Per the germline V gene, CDR1 is SNHLY and CDR2 is FYNNEI. CDR3 size: 17 residues. In DNA, the CDR3 is TGTGCCAGCAGCGAACCCTTTGTAGACAGGGGGCTGGAGACCCAGTACTTC. Protein product: CASSEPFVDRGLETQYF. Looking up the rest from reference TRBV2 and TRBJ2-5 gives the full variable domain: EPEVTQTPSHQVTQMGQEVILRCVPISNHLYFYWYRQILGQKVEFLVSFYNNEISEKSEIFDDQFSVERPDGSNFTLKIRSTKLEDSAMYFCASSEPFVDRGLETQYFGPGTRLLVL.

This clone has a handful of counts. The V call is TRBV10-1, the J call TRBJ2-1; D remains ambiguous. Germline loops: CDR1 WNHNN, CDR2 SYGVQD (reference sequence). The CDR3 has 10 amino acids. V was trimmed by 9 bases and J by 9 bases, leaving 9 bases between them. The CDR3 spells CASGRSEQFF. CDR3 nucleotides: TGCGCCAGTGGAAGGAGTGAGCAGTTCTTC.

This clone was counted once. The chain uses TRBV2 and TRBJ1-4; TRBD1 matches 7 bases. Losses at the gene ends were 5 bases for V and 5 bases for J; bases not matched to a gene: 8. The V gene's germline CDR1 is SNHLY and CDR2 FYNNEI. This CDR3 is built from 15 residues. As DNA, the CDR3 is TGTGCCAGCAGTAGACCGGGACAGCTAAATGAAAAACTGTTTTTT. The encoded protein is CASSRPGQLNEKLFF.

The gene calls are TRBV27 and TRBJ2-1; D might be TRBD2 (7 bases). The V and J ends lost 1 base and 8 bases respectively, with 18 bases between them. Germline CDR1 MNHEY, CDR2 SMNVEV (reference sequence). The CDR3 is 16 amino acids. CDR3 DNA sequence: TGTGCCAGCAGTTTATTTCTAGGGGGGGCCGGTGATGAGCAGTTCTTC. Its protein is CASSLFLGGAGDEQFF.

This clone occurred once. This chain uses TRBV11-1 with TRBJ1-1; a possible D gene is TRBD1 (5 bases). The CDR3 is 15 amino acids. The ends were cut back, 5 bases at V and 1 base at J, with 14 bases in the middle. Germline loops: CDR1 SGHAT, CDR2 FQDESV (reference sequence). CDR3: CASSNGGGWNTEAFF. The CDR3 nucleotides read TGTGCCAGCAGCAATGGGGGAGGCTGGAACACTGAAGCTTTCTTT. Full variable domain (remainder filled in from reference TRBV11-1 and TRBJ1-1): EAEVAQSPRYKITEKSQAVAFWCDPISGHATLYWYRQILGQGPELLVQFQDESVVDDSQLPKDRFSAERLKGVDSTLKIQPAELGDSAMYLCASSNGGGWNTEAFFGQGTRLTVV.

The rearrangement uses TRBV7-8 and TRBJ2-7; D perhaps matches TRBD2 (6 bases). The CDR3 has 13 residues. CDR1 and CDR2 from the germline V gene are SGHVS and FQNEAQ. The V and J ends lost 5 bases and 6 bases respectively, with 14 bases between them. The CDR3 DNA is TGTGCCAGCAGCCCGGGGGTGGGAGTCGAGCAGTACTTC. It translates to CASSPGVGVEQYF.

This clone has only one observation. The genes are TRBV7-2 and TRBJ2-7; the D is unclear. Trimming took off 2 bases at V and 4 bases at J, with 12 bases between the two ends. Germline lookup yields CDR1 SGHTA and CDR2 FQGNSA. The CDR3 contains 14 residues. The CDR3 nucleotides read TGTGCCAGCAGCTTAAAGTCGGGTCGTTACGAGCAGTACTTC. This gives the protein CASSLKSGRYEQYF.

This clone was observed once. The chain joins TRBV23-1 to TRBJ2-7; D gene uncertain. TRBV23-1 is identified as an open reading frame with a role that is uncertain. Trimming left V 0 bases short and J 0 bases short, with 6 bases between. The CDR3 is made up of 14 amino acids. DNA for the CDR3: TGCGCCAGCAGTCAATCGGCAGTCTCCTACGAGCAGTACTTC. Its protein is CASSQSAVSYEQYF.

V gene TRBV10-1 combines with J gene TRBJ2-3; 8 bases align to TRBD2. Germline V gives CDR1 WNHNN, CDR2 SYGVQD (reference sequence). This CDR3 is built from 13 residues. V shed 5 bases and J 4 bases; nucleotides not matched to a gene: 2. This chain's CDR3 is CASSFSGADTQYF. CDR3 coding DNA: TGCGCCAGCAGTTTTAGCGGGGCAGATACGCAGTATTTT.

The J gene is TRBJ1-5, the V gene TRBV28; D remains ambiguous. This CDR3 is 14 amino acids long. Germline V gives CDR1 MDHEN, CDR2 SYDVKM. V lost 5 bases to trimming and J lost 3 bases, with 11 bases between them. CDR3 in DNA: TGTGCCAGCAGTAGAGCCATCCACAATCAGCCCCAGCATTTT. Its translation is CASSRAIHNQPQHF. Together with reference TRBV28 and TRBJ1-5, the CDR3 gives the full variable domain: DVKVTQSSRYLVKRTGEKVFLECVQDMDHENMFWYRQDPGLGLRLIYFSYDVKMKEKGDIPEGYSVSREKKERFSLILESASTNQTSMYLCASSRAIHNQPQHFGDGTRLSIL.

The chain has TRBV7-8 and TRBJ2-1, with TRBD1 matching 8 bases. The germline gives CDR1 SGHVS, CDR2 FQNEAQ. The CDR3 totals 16 residues. V was clipped by 1 base and J by 3 bases; unmatched bases: 5. In nucleotides, the CDR3 is TGTGCCAGCAGCTTAGGTACAGGGGGTAACTACAATGAGCAGTTCTTC. Its translation is CASSLGTGGNYNEQFF.

The chain couples TRBV4-1 to TRBJ2-2; TRBD2 is a possible D gene (5 bases). CDR3 size: 19 residues. Germline loops: CDR1 MGHRA, CDR2 YSYEKL. Trimming left V 1 base short and J 2 bases short, with 20 bases between. CDR3 sequence (DNA): TGCGCCAGCAGCCAAGGACTACGACTGAGGGTTCGTAACACCGGGGAGCTGTTTTTT. Translating gives CASSQGLRLRVRNTGELFF.

This rearrangement joins TRBV7-2 to TRBJ2-7; 7 nucleotides match TRBD2. The V and J ends lost 2 bases and 4 bases, in that order; junction bases with no gene match: 11. The CDR3 consists of 16 residues. Germline CDR1 reads SGHTA; CDR2 reads FQGNSA. Here the CDR3 DNA reads TGTGCCAGCAGCTTAACCCTGGGCGGGGGTTCGTACGAGCAGTACTTC. Translating gives CASSLTLGGGSYEQYF.

The chain has TRBV18 and TRBJ2-1, with 10 bases identical to TRBD1. CDR3 length: 15 residues. CDR1 and CDR2 from the germline V gene are KGHSH and LQKENI. Losses at the gene ends were 1 base for V and 9 bases for J; bases not matched to a gene: 6. CDR3 bases: TGTGCCAGCTCACCACAGGGGACAGGGGAGATTGAGCAGTTCTTC. Protein: CASSPQGTGEIEQFF.